This T cell receptor (beta chain) was observed in a study of T cell responses to AZD1222 COVID-19 vaccine. The study, taken as a whole, reports: Samples come after the peak T cell response, not at day 14. Clonal diversity was possibly underestimated; the donors were predominantly white British and more often female.

CDR3 size: 14 residues. Trimming cost V 8 bases and J 5 bases; bases outside gene matches: 11. The germline CDR1 and CDR2 sequences are MNHEY and SVGAGI. As regards this clone: Its antigen is as yet unknown.

Clones were sequenced by immunoSEQ multiplex PCR, and TCRdb holds only the in-frame ones, with some missing. The sample includes just under 150,000 clones, 70% to 90% of them seen just once. The source was peripheral blood, collected 28 days after the second dose of the MenACWY control vaccine. The sequence was obtained from an adult who received the MenACWY meningococcal vaccine as a control. The chain carries TRBV6-5 and TRBJ2-7; 8 bases are shared with TRBD2. This CDR3 reads CASAGGGRSHEQYF. CDR3 nucleotides: TGTGCCAGCGCGGGAGGAGGGAGGTCCCACGAGCAGTACTTC.